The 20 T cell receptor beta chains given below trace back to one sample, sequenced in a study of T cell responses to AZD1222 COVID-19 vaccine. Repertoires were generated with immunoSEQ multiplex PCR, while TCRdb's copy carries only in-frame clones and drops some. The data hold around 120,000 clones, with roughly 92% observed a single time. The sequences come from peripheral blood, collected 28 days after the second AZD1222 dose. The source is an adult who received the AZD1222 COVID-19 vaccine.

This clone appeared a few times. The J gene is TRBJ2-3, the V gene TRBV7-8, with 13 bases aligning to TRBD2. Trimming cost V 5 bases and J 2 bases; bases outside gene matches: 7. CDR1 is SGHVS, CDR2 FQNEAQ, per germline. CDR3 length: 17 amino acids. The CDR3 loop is CASSRLGLAGDTDTQYF. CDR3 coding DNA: TGTGCCAGCAGCCGCCTTGGACTAGCGGGGGACACAGATACGCAGTATTTT.

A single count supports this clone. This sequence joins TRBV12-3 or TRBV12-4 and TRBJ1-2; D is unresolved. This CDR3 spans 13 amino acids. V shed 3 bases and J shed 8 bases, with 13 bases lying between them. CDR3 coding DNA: TGTGCCAGCAGTTTGGTTACGACGGAGGGCTACACCTTC. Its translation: CASSLVTTEGYTF.

CDR3 loop: CASSQLRQSWGYGYTF. In DNA form, the CDR3 reads TGTGCCAGCAGCCAACTCAGACAAAGCTGGGGCTATGGCTACACCTTC. The chain recombines TRBV3-1 (or the pseudogene TRBV3-2) with TRBJ1-2, with D unresolved. Trimming pared 2 bases from V and 4 bases from J, leaving 17 bases between. The CDR3 loop spans 16 amino acids. From germline, CDR1 is LGHDT and CDR2 YNNKEL (reference sequence).

The CDR3 sequence is CATTPRLSSNQPQHF. In DNA, the CDR3 is TGTGCCACTACCCCCCGGTTGAGTAGCAATCAGCCCCAGCATTTT. The chain employs TRBV19 and TRBJ1-5; unclear D gene. Germline lookup yields CDR1 LNHDA and CDR2 SQIVND (reference sequence). This CDR3 comprises 15 residues. Trimming took 10 bases from V and 0 from J, leaving 16 bases between them. Complete variable domain (other parts from reference TRBV19 and TRBJ1-5): DGGITQSPKYLFRKEGQNVTLSCEQNLNHDAMYWYRQDPGQGLRLIYYSQIVNDFQKGDIAEGYSVSREKKESFPLTVTSAQKNPTAFYLCATTPRLSSNQPQHFGDGTRLSIL.

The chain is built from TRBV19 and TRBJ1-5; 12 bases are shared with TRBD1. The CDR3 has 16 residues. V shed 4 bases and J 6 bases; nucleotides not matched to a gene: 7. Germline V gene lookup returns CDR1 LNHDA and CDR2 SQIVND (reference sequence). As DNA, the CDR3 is TGTGCCAGTAGTAAGGTTGGGACAGGGGGCACTCAGCCCCAGCATTTT. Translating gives CASSKVGTGGTQPQHF.

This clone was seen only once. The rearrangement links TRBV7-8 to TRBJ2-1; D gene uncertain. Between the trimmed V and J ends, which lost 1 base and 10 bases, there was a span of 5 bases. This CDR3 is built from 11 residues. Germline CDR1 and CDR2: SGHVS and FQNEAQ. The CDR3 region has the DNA TGTGCCAGCAGCTTAGGTAGCGAGCAGTTCTTC. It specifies CASSLGSEQFF.

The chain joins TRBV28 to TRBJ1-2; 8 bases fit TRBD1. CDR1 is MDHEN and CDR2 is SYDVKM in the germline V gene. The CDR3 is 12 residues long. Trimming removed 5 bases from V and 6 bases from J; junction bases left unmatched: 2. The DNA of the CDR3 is TGTGCCAGCAGTCCGGACAGGGATGGCTACACCTTC. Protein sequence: CASSPDRDGYTF.

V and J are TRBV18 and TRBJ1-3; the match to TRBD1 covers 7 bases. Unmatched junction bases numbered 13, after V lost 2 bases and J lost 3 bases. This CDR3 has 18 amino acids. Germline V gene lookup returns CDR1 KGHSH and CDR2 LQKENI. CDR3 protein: CASSPTFPDRTNGNTIYF. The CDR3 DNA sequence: TGTGCCAGCTCACCAACTTTCCCGGACAGGACTAATGGAAACACCATATATTTT.

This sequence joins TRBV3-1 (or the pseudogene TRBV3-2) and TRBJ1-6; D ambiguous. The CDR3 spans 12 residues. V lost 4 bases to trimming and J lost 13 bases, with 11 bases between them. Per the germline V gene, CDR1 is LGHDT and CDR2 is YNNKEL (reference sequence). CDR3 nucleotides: TGTGCCAGCAGCCTTGAAAAAAGGCCCCTCCACTTT. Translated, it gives CASSLEKRPLHF.

The CDR3 nucleotides read TGTGCCTGGGATAGTTTTAGGGGGGCTAACAATGAGCAGTTCTTC. Translated, it gives CAWDSFRGANNEQFF. The J gene is TRBJ2-1, the V gene TRBV30, with D perhaps matching TRBD1 or TRBD2 (6 bases each). Trimming pared 5 bases from V and 5 bases from J, leaving 19 bases between. The CDR3 contains 15 residues. Per germline, CDR1 GTSNPN and CDR2 SVGIG (reference sequence).

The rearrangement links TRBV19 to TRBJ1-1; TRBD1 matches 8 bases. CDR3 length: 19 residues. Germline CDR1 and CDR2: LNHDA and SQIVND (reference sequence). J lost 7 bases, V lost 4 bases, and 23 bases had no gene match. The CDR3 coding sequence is TGTGCCAGTAGTAGACAGGGGCTGAGATTTGATCGGAGTAAAGATGAAGCTTTCTTT. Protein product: CASSRQGLRFDRSKDEAFF.

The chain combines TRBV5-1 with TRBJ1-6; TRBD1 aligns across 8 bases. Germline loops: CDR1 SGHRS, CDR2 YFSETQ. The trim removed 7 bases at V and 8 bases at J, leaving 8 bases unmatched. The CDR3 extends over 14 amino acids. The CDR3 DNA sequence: TGCGCCAGCTCCTTTGGACAGGGCGATTCACCCCTCCACTTT. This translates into CASSFGQGDSPLHF.

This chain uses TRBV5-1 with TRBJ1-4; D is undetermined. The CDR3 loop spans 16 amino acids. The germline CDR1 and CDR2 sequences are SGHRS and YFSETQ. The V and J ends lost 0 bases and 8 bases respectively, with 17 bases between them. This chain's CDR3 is CASSLGLGPVREKLFF. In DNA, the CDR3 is TGCGCCAGCAGCTTGGGCCTTGGGCCCGTGAGGGAAAAACTGTTTTTT.

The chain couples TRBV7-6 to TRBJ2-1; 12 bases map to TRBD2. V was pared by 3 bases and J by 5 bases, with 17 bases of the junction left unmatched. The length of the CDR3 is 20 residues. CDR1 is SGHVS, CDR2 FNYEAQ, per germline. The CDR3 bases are TGTGCCAGCAGCTTGTCCTATTCTAGCGGGAGGGCCGGGATTCACAATGAGCAGTTCTTC. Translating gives CASSLSYSSGRAGIHNEQFF. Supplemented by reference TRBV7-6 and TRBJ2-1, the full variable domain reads GAGVSQSPRYKVTKRGQDVALRCDPISGHVSLYWYRQALGQGPEFLTYFNYEAQQDKSGLPNDRFSAERPEGSISTLTIQRTEQRDSAMYRCASSLSYSSGRAGIHNEQFFGPGTRLTVL.

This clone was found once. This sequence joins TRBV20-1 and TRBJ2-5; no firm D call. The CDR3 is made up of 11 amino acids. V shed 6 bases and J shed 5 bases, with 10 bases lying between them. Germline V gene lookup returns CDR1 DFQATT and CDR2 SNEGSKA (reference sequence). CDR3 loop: CSAVTGETQYF. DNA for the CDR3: TGCAGTGCAGTCACTGGGGAGACCCAGTACTTC.

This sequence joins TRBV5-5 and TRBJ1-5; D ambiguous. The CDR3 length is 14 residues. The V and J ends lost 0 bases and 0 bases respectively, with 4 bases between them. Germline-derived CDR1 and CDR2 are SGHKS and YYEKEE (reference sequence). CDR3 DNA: TGTGCCAGCAGCTTGGGTTTTAGCAATCAGCCCCAGCATTTT. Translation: CASSLGFSNQPQHF.

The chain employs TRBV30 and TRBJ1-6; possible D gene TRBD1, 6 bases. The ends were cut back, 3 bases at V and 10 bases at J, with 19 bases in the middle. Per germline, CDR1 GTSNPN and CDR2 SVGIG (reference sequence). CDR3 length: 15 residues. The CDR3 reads CAWSLRGQSRSPLHF. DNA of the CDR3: TGTGCCTGGAGCCTAAGAGGACAGTCGAGGTCACCCCTCCACTTT. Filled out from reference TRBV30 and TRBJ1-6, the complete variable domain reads SQTIHQWPATLVQPVGSPLSLECTVEGTSNPNLYWYRQAAGRGLQLLFYSVGIGQISSEVPQNLSASRPQDRQFILSSKKLLLSDSGFYLCAWSLRGQSRSPLHFGNGTRLTVT.

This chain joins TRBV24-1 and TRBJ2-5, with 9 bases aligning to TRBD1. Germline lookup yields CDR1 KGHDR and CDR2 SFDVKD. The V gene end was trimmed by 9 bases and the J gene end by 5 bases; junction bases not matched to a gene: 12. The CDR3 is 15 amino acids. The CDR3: CATLVRDRVVETQYF. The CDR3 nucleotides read TGTGCCACCCTAGTTCGGGACAGGGTGGTGGAGACCCAGTACTTC.

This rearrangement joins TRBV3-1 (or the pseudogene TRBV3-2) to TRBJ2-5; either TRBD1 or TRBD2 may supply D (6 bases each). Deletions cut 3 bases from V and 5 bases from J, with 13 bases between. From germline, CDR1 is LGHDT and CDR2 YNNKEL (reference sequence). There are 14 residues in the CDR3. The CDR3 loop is CASSQQNGGETQYF. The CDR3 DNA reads TGTGCCAGCAGCCAGCAGAACGGGGGCGAGACCCAGTACTTC.

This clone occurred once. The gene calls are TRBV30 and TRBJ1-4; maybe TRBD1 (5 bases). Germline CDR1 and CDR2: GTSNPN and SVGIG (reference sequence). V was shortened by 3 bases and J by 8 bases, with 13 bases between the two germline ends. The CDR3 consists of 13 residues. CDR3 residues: CAWSLDRGEKLFF. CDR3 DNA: TGTGCCTGGAGCCTAGACCGGGGGGAAAAACTGTTTTTT. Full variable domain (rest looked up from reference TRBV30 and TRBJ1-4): SQTIHQWPATLVQPVGSPLSLECTVEGTSNPNLYWYRQAAGRGLQLLFYSVGIGQISSEVPQNLSASRPQDRQFILSSKKLLLSDSGFYLCAWSLDRGEKLFFGSGTQLSVL.